This TCR beta chain was sequenced for a study of T-cell memory formation after mild COVID-19. Study outcomes and limitations: Memory sampled before infection contained some responding clones, suggesting cross-reactive memory joined.

This clonotype has only a few counts. Its antigen is currently unknown. Germline CDR1 SGDLS, CDR2 YYNGEE. V was shortened by 5 bases and J by 2 bases, with 16 bases between the two germline ends. This CDR3 has 15 amino acids. Sample barcodes and UMIs were carried by the TCR alpha and TCR beta cDNA libraries that 5'RACE generated with constant-segment primers. TCRdb reprocessed the 5' RACE reads with MiXCR, giving one entry per CDR3 protein. The sample shows roughly 410,000 distinct CDR3 sequences, about 24% of them seen only once. The source is an adult woman who had mild COVID-19 (a few samples of this study predate the infection). Cell type and time point are not known. The chain links TRBV9 to TRBJ1-1; D is perhaps TRBD1 (6 bases). The source material was PBMCs or a T cell subset sorted from them (not recorded which). The CDR3 coding sequence is TGTGCCAGCAGTCCCGTGACAGGTCGAAACACTGAAGCTTTCTTT. Protein sequence: CASSPVTGRNTEAFF.